A selection of T cell receptor beta chains follows, all from one sample in a study of cytomegalovirus exposure and HLA in healthy donors. Here immunoSEQ multiplex PCR was the method, and the copy in TCRdb shows in-frame clones only, minus some. The data contain fewer than 150,000 clones, about four fifths of them singletons. Sequencing input: PBMCs. The source of these receptors is a man under 40 in good health. Each CDR3 is given with its conserved first and last residue. The D gene is left open where the match is weak. Only some rows state a clone size, as once, few, many or a class for expanded clones.

d_gene,v_gene,j_gene,abundance,CDR3nt,CDR3aa
.,TRBV7-9,TRBJ1-4,.,TGTTCCAGCAGCTTTCTCCGGGCGGGGGAAAAACTGTTTTTT,CSSSFLRAGEKLFF
TRBD2,TRBV29-1,TRBJ2-1,.,TGCAGCGTGAGGGGGACTAGCGGGAGGACTGAGCAGTTCTTC,CSVRGTSGRTEQFF
.,TRBV5-1,TRBJ2-7,.,TGCGCCAGCAGCTTGGGGGGCGGGGAAACCTACGAGCAGTACTTC,CASSLGGGETYEQYF
.,TRBV7-3,TRBJ2-4,.,TGTGCCAGCAGCACAAGGGGGGGTGACATTCAGTACTTC,CASSTRGGDIQYF
.,TRBV5-4,TRBJ1-2,.,TGTGCCAGCAGCTTGCAACAGGGAGATGGCTACACCTTC,CASSLQQGDGYTF
.,TRBV13,TRBJ2-1,few,TGTGCCAGCAGGGGGCGGCTGGGCTATGAGCAGTTCTTC,CASRGRLGYEQFF
TRBD2,TRBV6-5,TRBJ2-7,few,TGTGCCAGCAGCCCATCGGGGGGATACTACGAGCAGTACTTC,CASSPSGGYYEQYF
.,TRBV7-8,TRBJ1-5,.,TGTGCCAGCAGCCTACGTGGAGGTGGTGGTCAGCCCCAGCATTTT,CASSLRGGGGQPQHF
TRBD1,TRBV6-1,TRBJ2-4,.,TGTGCCAGCACCAAAACAGGGGTCAAAAACATTCAGTACTTC,CASTKTGVKNIQYF
TRBD1,TRBV2,TRBJ1-1,.,TGTGCCAGTTTCCCCAGGGGGGATACTGAAGCTTTCTTT,CASFPRGDTEAFF
.,TRBV29-1,TRBJ1-1,.,TGCAGCGTGGGGCAGGGTGACACTGAAGCTTTCTTT,CSVGQGDTEAFF
TRBD1,TRBV18,TRBJ2-7,.,TGTGCCAGCTCACCGCCCGGGACAGGCTACGAGCAGTACTTC,CASSPPGTGYEQYF
.,TRBV30,TRBJ1-3,.,TGTGCCTGGAGTGGAGGAAGCTACACCATATATTTT,CAWSGGSYTIYF
TRBD1,TRBV29-1,TRBJ2-7,.,TGCAGCGTAACATCACCGGGACAGAGCACCTCCTACGAGCAGTACTTC,CSVTSPGQSTSYEQYF
.,TRBV28,TRBJ1-4,few,TGTGCCAGTACACAGGGAGGGAATGAAAAACTGTTTTTT,CASTQGGNEKLFF
.,TRBV29-1,TRBJ2-7,.,TGCAGCGTTATTGAGGACAGTTCCTACGAGCAGTACTTC,CSVIEDSSYEQYF
.,TRBV28,TRBJ2-7,.,TGTGCCAGCAGTCGTTCGTCGACAGGATCCTACGAGCAGTACTTC,CASSRSSTGSYEQYF
.,TRBV7-8,TRBJ1-2,few,TGTGCCAGCTACCAGGGGAGTGGAGGCTACACCTTC,CASYQGSGGYTF
.,TRBV5-1,TRBJ2-7,.,TGCGCCAGCAGCCCTGGGGGCGGGAGTCGCCCCGGGAGTAGATACGAGCAGTACTTC,CASSPGGGSRPGSRYEQYF
.,TRBV2,TRBJ1-1,.,TGTGCCAGCAGCTATAGTTTTGAAGCTTTCTTT,CASSYSFEAFF
.,TRBV21-1,TRBJ1-1,.,TGTGCCAGCAGCCTGACGGAGCCGCAGTCTGGAGCTTTCTTT,CASSLTEPQSGAFF
.,TRBV9,TRBJ1-4,.,TGTGCCAGCAGCGTAGGGGGGCAGGGTGAAAAACTGTTTTTT,CASSVGGQGEKLFF
TRBD2,TRBV27,TRBJ2-5,.,TGTGCCAGCAGTTCCCGGACTAGCCGCCAAGAGACCCAGTACTTC,CASSSRTSRQETQYF
.,TRBV29-1,TRBJ2-7,once,TGCAGCGTTGTAGGCAGAACTACGGATCGGCAGTACTTC,CSVVGRTTDRQYF
TRBD1,TRBV11-3,TRBJ1-6,.,TGTGCCAGCAGCTTCGGGACAGGGGGGTCACCCCTCCACTTT,CASSFGTGGSPLHF
TRBD2,TRBV4-3,TRBJ2-2,.,TGCGCCAGCAGCAAACCTGGGAGGGGAGGCACCGGGGAGCTGTTTTTT,CASSKPGRGGTGELFF
TRBD2,TRBV5-8,TRBJ2-5,.,TGTGCCAGCAGCTGGGGGAGGGCGGTCCAAGAGACCCAGTACTTC,CASSWGRAVQETQYF
TRBD2,TRBV7-2,TRBJ2-1,.,TGTGCCAGCAACCGGCCGGGGCTAGCGGGAGTTAGCTACAATGAGCAGTTCTTC,CASNRPGLAGVSYNEQFF
.,TRBV9,TRBJ1-1,once,TGTGCCAGCAGCGCGACAGCGAACACTGAAGCTTTCTTT,CASSATANTEAFF
TRBD2,TRBV11-2,TRBJ2-1,.,TGTGCCAGCAGCACCCACGGAGGGGCGGGAGTGAGGGGCAATGAGCAGTTCTTC,CASSTHGGAGVRGNEQFF
TRBD1,TRBV10-3,TRBJ2-5,.,TGTGCCATCAGTGGTGGACAGGGGGACGGTGAGACCCAGTACTTC,CAISGGQGDGETQYF
.,TRBV7-3,TRBJ2-3,.,TGTGCCAGCAGCTTAACTAGCGGAGATACGCAGTATTTT,CASSLTSGDTQYF
.,TRBV11-3,TRBJ2-5,.,TGTGCCAGCAGCTCCCGACAAATCCAAGAGACCCAGTACTTC,CASSSRQIQETQYF
.,TRBV5-4,TRBJ2-2,.,TGTGCCAGCAGCTCCGGGGGAGGAGGCACCGGGGAGCTGTTTTTT,CASSSGGGGTGELFF
TRBD1,TRBV15,TRBJ1-6,few,TGTGCCACCAGCAGAGGAGGCACAGGGGTTAATTCACCCCTCCACTTT,CATSRGGTGVNSPLHF
TRBD2,TRBV9,TRBJ2-3,.,TGTGCCAGCAGCGTATATGGCGGGAGGGGAGATACGCAGTATTTT,CASSVYGGRGDTQYF
.,TRBV29-1,TRBJ2-7,.,TGCAGCGTGGACAGCGAGTTCGAGCAGTACTTC,CSVDSEFEQYF
.,TRBV19,TRBJ1-1,.,TGTGCCAGTAGTATCTTCCTGAACACTGAAGCTTTCTTT,CASSIFLNTEAFF
.,TRBV7-9,TRBJ2-4,.,TGTGCCAGCAGCCCAGGAGGGAAGGACATTCAGTACTTC,CASSPGGKDIQYF
.,TRBV2,TRBJ2-6,.,TGTGCCAGCAGTTCGACAGGTCCCTCTGGGGCCAACGTCCTGACTTTC,CASSSTGPSGANVLTF
TRBD1,TRBV10-3,TRBJ2-2,.,TGTGCCATCAGTCAAAACGGCGGGACAGGAGGCGGGGAGCTGTTTTTT,CAISQNGGTGGGELFF
TRBD2,TRBV10-3,TRBJ2-3,.,TGTGCCATCAGGGGGACTAGAAGTTTCACAGATACGCAGTATTTT,CAIRGTRSFTDTQYF
.,TRBV27,TRBJ2-4,few,TGTGCCAGCATGGAGGCGTCCAAAAACATTCAGTACTTC,CASMEASKNIQYF
TRBD1,TRBV7-8,TRBJ2-1,.,TGTGCCAGCAGCCAACCCGGGGACAGGGAGGCCAATGAGCAGTTCTTC,CASSQPGDREANEQFF
TRBD1,TRBV5-1,TRBJ2-1,.,TGCGCCAGCAGCCCTCGGACAGGGTTCTACAATGAGCAGTTCTTC,CASSPRTGFYNEQFF
.,TRBV19,TRBJ2-5,few,TGTGCCAGTAGTCTCCGGGAGCGGCCGCAAGAGACCCAGTACTTC,CASSLRERPQETQYF
TRBD1,TRBV6-6,TRBJ1-2,.,TGTGCCAGCAAAGACAGGGCTATATACTATGGCTACACCTTC,CASKDRAIYYGYTF
TRBD1,TRBV5-6,TRBJ2-7,.,TGTGCCAGCAGCTTTGGGACAGGGACCTACGAGCAGTACTTC,CASSFGTGTYEQYF
.,TRBV7-3,TRBJ2-3,.,TGTGCCAGCAGCTTAACTAGAAACACAGATACGCAGTATTTT,CASSLTRNTDTQYF
.,TRBV29-1,TRBJ1-4,.,TGCAGCGTTGGTTCAGGGACTAATGAAAAACTGTTTTTT,CSVGSGTNEKLFF
.,TRBV28,TRBJ1-1,.,TGTGCCAGCAGCCGACAGTTTCTAACTGAAGCTTTCTTT,CASSRQFLTEAFF
TRBD2,TRBV11-2,TRBJ2-5,.,TGTGCCAGCAGCTTTTGGACCGGGGGGGAGACCCAGTACTTC,CASSFWTGGETQYF
.,TRBV6-1,TRBJ2-2,.,TGTGCCAGCAGTGTTGAGCAGGACACCGGGGAGCTGTTTTTT,CASSVEQDTGELFF
TRBD1,TRBV6-1,TRBJ1-3,.,TGTGCCAGCAGTGAAGCAACAGGGGATCTGGGAAACACCATATATTTT,CASSEATGDLGNTIYF
TRBD1,TRBV5-1,TRBJ2-2,.,TGCGCCAGCAGCTCGGGACAGTGGGACACCGGGGAGCTGTTTTTT,CASSSGQWDTGELFF
TRBD1,TRBV10-1,TRBJ1-5,few,TGCGCCAGCAGTGAGTCGGACAGGGGAGGTCAGCCCCAGCATTTT,CASSESDRGGQPQHF